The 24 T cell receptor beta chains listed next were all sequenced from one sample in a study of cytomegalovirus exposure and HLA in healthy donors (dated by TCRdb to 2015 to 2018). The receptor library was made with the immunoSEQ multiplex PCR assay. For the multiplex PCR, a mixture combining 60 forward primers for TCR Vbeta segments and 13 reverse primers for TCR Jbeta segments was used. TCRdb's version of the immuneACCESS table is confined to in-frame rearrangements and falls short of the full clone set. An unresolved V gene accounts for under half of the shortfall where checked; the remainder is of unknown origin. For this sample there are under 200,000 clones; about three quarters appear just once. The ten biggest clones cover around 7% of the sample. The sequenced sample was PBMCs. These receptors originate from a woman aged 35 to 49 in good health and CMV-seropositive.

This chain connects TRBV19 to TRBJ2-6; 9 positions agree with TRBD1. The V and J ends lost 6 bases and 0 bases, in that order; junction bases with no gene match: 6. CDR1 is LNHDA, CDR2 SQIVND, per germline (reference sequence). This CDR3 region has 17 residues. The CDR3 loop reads CASRPGQGSSGANVLTF. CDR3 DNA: TGTGCCAGTAGACCGGGACAGGGCAGCTCTGGGGCCAACGTCCTGACTTTC.

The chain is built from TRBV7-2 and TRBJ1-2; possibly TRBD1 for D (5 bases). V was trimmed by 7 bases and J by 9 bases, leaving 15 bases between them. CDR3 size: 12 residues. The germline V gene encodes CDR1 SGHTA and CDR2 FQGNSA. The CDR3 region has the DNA TGTGCCAGCACCCCAAAGACAGCCAGCTACACCTTC. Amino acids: CASTPKTASYTF.

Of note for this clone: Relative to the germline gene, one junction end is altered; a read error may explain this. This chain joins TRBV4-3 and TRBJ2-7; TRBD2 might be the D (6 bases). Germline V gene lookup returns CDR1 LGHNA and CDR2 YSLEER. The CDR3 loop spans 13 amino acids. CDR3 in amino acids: CASSQDRETVEVF. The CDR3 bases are TGCGCCAGCAGCCAAGACCGGGAGACAGTCGAGGTTTTC.

The CDR3 DNA reads as TGTGCCAGCAGCTTGATAGGCGGGGGGTCTCGCACCGGGGAGCTGTTTTTT. Protein: CASSLIGGGSRTGELFF. V and J are TRBV5-4 and TRBJ2-2, with 8 bases that match TRBD2. This CDR3 comprises 17 residues. CDR1 and CDR2 (germline): SGHNT, YYREEE (reference sequence). The V segment lost 1 base and the J segment 4 bases; nucleotides outside the gene matches: 9.

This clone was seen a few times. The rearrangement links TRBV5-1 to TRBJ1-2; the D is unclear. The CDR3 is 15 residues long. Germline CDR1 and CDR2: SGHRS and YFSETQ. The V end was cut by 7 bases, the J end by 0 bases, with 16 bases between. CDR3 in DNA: TGCGCCAGCGCCTCGGGGAACGGAGCTAACTATGGCTACACCTTC. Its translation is CASASGNGANYGYTF.

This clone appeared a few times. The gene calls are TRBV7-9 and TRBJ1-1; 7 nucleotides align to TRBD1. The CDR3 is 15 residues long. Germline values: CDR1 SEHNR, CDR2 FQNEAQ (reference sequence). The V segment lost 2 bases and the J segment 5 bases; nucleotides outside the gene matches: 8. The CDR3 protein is CASSLTTTGLTEAFF. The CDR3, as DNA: TGTGCCAGCAGCTTAACCACGACAGGGCTTACTGAAGCTTTCTTT.

The CDR3 DNA follows: TGTGCCAGCGGATGGACAGGAAACTATGGCTACACCTTC. Its translation: CASGWTGNYGYTF. This chain uses TRBV5-4 with TRBJ1-2; TRBD1 matches 7 bases. Per germline, CDR1 SGHNT and CDR2 YYREEE (reference sequence). The CDR3 consists of 13 residues. V lost 7 bases, J lost 2 bases, and 5 bases stayed unmatched. The full variable domain, completed using reference TRBV5-4 and TRBJ1-2, is ETGVTQSPTHLIKTRGQQVTLRCSSQSGHNTVSWYQQALGQGPQFIFQYYREEENGRGNFPPRFSGLQFPNYSSELNVNALELDDSALYLCASGWTGNYGYTFGSGTRLTVV.

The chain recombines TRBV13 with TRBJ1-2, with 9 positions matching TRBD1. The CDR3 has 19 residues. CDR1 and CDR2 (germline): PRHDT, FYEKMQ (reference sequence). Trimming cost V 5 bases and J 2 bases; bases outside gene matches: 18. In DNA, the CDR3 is TGTGCCAGCAGCCCTAAATTTCTTTTGGGGACAGGGAGCAACTATGGCTACACCTTC. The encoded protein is CASSPKFLLGTGSNYGYTF.

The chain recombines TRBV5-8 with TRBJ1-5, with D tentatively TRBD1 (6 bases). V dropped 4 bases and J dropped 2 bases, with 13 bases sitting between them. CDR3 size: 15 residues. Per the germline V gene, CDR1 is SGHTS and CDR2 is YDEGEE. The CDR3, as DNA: TGTGCCAGCAGCAAGACAGGCCACCGCAATCAGCCCCAGCATTTT. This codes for CASSKTGHRNQPQHF. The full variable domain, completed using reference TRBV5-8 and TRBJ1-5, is EAGVTQSPTHLIKTRGQQATLRCSPISGHTSVYWYQQALGLGLQFLLWYDEGEERNRGNFPPRFSGRQFPNYSSELNVNALELEDSALYLCASSKTGHRNQPQHFGDGTRLSIL.

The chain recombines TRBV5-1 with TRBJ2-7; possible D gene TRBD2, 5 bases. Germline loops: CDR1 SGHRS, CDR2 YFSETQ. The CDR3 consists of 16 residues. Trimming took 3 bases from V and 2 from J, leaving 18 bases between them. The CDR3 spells CASSSSPSRNTYEQYF. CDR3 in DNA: TGCGCCAGCAGCTCGTCCCCTAGCAGGAACACCTACGAGCAGTACTTC.

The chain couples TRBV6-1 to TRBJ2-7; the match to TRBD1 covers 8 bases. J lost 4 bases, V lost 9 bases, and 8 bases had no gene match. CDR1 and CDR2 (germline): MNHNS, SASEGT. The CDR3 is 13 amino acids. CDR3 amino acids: CASTIQGVYEQYF. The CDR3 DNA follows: TGTGCCAGTACGATACAGGGGGTTTACGAGCAGTACTTC.

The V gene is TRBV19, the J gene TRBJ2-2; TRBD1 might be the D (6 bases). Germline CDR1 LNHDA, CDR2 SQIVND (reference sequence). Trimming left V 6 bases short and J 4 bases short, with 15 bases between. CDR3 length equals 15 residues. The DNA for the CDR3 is TGTGCCAGTAGATTCAGGGGCATCTCCACCGGGGAGCTGTTTTTT. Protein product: CASRFRGISTGELFF.

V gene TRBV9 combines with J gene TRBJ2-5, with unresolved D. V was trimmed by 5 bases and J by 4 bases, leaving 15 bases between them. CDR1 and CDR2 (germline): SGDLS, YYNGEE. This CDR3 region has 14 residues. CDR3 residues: CASSVSPSVETQYF. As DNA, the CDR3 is TGTGCCAGCAGTGTCTCGCCCAGTGTAGAGACCCAGTACTTC. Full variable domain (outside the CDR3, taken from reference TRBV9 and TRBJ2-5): DSGVTQTPKHLITATGQRVTLRCSPRSGDLSVYWYQQSLDQGLQFLIQYYNGEERAKGNILERFSAQQFPDLHSELNLSSLELGDSALYFCASSVSPSVETQYFGPGTRLLVL.

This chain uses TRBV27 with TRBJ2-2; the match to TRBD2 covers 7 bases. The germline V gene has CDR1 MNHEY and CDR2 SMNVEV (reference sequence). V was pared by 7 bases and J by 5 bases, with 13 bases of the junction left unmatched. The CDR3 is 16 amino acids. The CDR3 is CASKLRAGSGTGELFF. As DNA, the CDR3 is TGTGCCAGCAAACTAAGAGCGGGGTCTGGGACCGGGGAGCTGTTTTTT.

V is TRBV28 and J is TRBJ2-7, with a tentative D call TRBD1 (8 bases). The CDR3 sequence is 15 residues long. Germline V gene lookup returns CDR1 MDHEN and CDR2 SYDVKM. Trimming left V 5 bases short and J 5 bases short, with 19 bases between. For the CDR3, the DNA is TGTGCCAGCAGTCCCTTGGACAGGGACTACCACGAGCAGTACTTC. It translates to CASSPLDRDYHEQYF.

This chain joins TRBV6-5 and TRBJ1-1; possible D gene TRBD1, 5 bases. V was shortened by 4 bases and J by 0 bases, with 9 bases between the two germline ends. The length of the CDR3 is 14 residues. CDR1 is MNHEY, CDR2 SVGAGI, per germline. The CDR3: CASSLDRLNTEAFF. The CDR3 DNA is TGTGCCAGCAGTTTAGACAGACTGAACACTGAAGCTTTCTTT.

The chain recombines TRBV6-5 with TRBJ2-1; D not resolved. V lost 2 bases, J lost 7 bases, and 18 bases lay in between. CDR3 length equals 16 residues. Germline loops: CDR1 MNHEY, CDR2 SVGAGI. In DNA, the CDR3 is TGTGCCAGCAGTTACGGTCGGTCGCCGGGTTTTAATGAGCAGTTCTTC. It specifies CASSYGRSPGFNEQFF.

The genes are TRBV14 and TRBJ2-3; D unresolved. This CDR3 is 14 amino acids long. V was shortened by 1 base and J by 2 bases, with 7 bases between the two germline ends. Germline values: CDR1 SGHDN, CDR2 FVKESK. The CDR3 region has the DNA TGTGCCAGCAGCCAAGTGGGCTCCACAGATACGCAGTATTTT. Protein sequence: CASSQVGSTDTQYF.

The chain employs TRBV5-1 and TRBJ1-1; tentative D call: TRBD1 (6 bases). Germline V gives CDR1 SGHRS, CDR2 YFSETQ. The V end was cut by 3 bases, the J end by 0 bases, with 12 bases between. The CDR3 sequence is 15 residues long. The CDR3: CASSSGQSVNTEAFF. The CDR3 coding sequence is TGCGCCAGCAGCTCCGGACAGAGCGTGAACACTGAAGCTTTCTTT.

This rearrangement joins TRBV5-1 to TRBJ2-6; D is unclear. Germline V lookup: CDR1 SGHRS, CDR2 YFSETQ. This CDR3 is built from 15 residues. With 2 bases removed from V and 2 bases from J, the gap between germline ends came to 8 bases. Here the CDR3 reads CASSFAQTGANVLTF. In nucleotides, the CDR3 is TGCGCCAGCAGCTTTGCTCAGACTGGGGCCAACGTCCTGACTTTC.

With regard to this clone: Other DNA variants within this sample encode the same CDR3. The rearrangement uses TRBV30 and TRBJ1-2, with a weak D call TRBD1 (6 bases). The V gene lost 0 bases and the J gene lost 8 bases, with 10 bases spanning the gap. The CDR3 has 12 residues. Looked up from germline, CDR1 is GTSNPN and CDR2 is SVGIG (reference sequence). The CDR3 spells CAWSVLGGGYTF. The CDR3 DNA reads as TGTGCCTGGAGTGTACTAGGGGGAGGCTACACCTTC. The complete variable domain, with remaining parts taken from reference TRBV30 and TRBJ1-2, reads SQTIHQWPATLVQPVGSPLSLECTVEGTSNPNLYWYRQAAGRGLQLLFYSVGIGQISSEVPQNLSASRPQDRQFILSSKKLLLSDSGFYLCAWSVLGGGYTFGSGTRLTVV.

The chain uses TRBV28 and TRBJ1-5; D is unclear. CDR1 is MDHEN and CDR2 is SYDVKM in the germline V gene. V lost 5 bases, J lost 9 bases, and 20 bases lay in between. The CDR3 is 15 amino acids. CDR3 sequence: CASSPEGRVRRPQHF. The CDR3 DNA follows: TGTGCCAGCAGTCCGGAGGGTCGAGTACGGCGGCCCCAGCATTTT. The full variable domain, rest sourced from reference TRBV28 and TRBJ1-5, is DVKVTQSSRYLVKRTGEKVFLECVQDMDHENMFWYRQDPGLGLRLIYFSYDVKMKEKGDIPEGYSVSREKKERFSLILESASTNQTSMYLCASSPEGRVRRPQHFGDGTRLSIL.

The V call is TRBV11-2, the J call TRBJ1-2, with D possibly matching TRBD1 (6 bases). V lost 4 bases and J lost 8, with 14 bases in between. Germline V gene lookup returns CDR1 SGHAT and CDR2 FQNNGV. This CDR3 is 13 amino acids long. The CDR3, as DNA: TGTGCCAGCAGCTCCACAGGGTCTTGGGGCTACACCTTC. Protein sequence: CASSSTGSWGYTF.

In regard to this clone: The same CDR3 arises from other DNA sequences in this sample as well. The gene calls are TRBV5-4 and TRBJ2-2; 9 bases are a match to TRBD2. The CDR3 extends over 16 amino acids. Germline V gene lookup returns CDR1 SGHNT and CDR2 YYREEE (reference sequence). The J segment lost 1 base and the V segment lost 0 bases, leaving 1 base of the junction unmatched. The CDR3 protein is CASSLGAGGNTGELFF. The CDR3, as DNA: TGTGCCAGCAGCTTGGGAGCGGGGGGGAACACCGGGGAGCTGTTTTTT.